This T cell receptor beta chain was obtained from a study of regulatory T cells. As to this clone: Its antigen is as yet unknown.

The CDR3 covers 16 residues. Germline loops: CDR1 SGHVS, CDR2 FQNEAQ. The ends lost 4 bases at V and 2 bases at J; junction bases unmatched: 2. The PCR used 52 TRBV and 13 TRBJ primers. Sequencing used immunoSEQ multiplex PCR; TCRdb keeps in-frame clones, though not all of them. The sample consists of about 35,000 clones, 89% of them appearing once. Study results and limitations: Hydrophobic residues at CDR3 positions 6 and 7 were enriched in conventional CD4+ T cells of CD3G-deficient patients.

The receptor's source is a young adult with CD3G deficiency. Sequencing used conventional CD4+ T cells sorted from blood. The chain carries TRBV7-8 and TRBJ2-2; 12 bases agree with TRBD1. The CDR3 nucleotides are TGTGCCAGCAGCTCGGGACAGGGGGCAAACACCGGGGAGCTGTTTTTT. Encoded protein: CASSSGQGANTGELFF.